This record covers a single T cell receptor (beta chain). CDR1 is LNHDA, CDR2 SQIVND, per germline (reference sequence). Trimming stripped 7 bases from V and 2 bases from J, with 13 bases between. This CDR3 is built from 14 residues. This sample is part of a study of blood T cell repertoires in COVID-19. The overall study: The United States, Italy and Spain were the sources of the acute and convalescent COVID-19 samples. Sources were T cells, B-cell-depleted T cells, or PBMCs; the material itself was cDNA or gDNA.

Authors' methods: Reference gene primer amplification yielded estimated nucleated cell counts. Measured with immunoSEQ multiplex PCR; TCRdb has only the in-frame clones, and not every one. That table gives V, J and clone size, and the DNA gave D and trimming. The sample records roughly 180,000 clones, about 76% being singletons. Sequenced: peripheral blood. The V gene is TRBV19, the J gene TRBJ2-3; D possibly corresponds to TRBD2 (5 bases). This TCR derives from a woman aged 45-60 years with active or convalescent COVID-19. CDR3: CASNRAGFTDTQYF. CDR3 bases: TGTGCCAGTAACCGGGCGGGTTTCACAGATACGCAGTATTTT.